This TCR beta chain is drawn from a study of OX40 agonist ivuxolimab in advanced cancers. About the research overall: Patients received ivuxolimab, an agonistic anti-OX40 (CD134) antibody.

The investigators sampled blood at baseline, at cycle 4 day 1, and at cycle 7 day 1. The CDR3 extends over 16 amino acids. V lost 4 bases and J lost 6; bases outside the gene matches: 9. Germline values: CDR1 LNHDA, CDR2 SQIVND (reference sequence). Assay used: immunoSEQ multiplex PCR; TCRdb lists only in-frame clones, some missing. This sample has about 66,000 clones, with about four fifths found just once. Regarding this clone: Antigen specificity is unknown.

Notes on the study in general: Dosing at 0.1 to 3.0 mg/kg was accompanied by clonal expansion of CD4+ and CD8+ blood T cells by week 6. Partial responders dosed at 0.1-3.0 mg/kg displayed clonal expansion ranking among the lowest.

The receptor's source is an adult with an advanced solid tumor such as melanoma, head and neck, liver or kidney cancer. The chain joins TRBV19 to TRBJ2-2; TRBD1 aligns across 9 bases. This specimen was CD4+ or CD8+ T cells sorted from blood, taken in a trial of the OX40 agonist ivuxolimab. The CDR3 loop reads CASSRGDRVDAGELFF. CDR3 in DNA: TGTGCCAGTAGTAGAGGGGACAGGGTCGACGCCGGGGAGCTGTTTTTT.